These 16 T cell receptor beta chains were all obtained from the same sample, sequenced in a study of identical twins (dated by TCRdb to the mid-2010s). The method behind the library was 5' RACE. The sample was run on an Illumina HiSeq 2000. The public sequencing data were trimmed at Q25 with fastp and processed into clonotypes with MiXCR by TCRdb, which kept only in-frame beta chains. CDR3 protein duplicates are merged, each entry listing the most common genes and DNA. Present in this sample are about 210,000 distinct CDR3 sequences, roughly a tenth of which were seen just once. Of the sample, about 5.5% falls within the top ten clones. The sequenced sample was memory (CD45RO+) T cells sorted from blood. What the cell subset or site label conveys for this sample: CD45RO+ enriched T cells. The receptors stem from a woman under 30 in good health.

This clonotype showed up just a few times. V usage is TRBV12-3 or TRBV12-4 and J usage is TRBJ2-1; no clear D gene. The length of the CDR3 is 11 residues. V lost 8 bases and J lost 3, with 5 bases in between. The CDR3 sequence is CASGYYNEQFF. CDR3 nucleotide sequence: TGTGCCAGCGGGTACTACAATGAGCAGTTCTTC.

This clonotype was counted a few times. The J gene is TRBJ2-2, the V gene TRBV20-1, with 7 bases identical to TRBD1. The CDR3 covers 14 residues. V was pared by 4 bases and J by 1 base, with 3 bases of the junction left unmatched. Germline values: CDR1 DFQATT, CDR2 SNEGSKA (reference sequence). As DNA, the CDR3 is TGCAGTGCTATGACAGGGAAGAACACCGGGGAGCTGTTTTTT. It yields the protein CSAMTGKNTGELFF.

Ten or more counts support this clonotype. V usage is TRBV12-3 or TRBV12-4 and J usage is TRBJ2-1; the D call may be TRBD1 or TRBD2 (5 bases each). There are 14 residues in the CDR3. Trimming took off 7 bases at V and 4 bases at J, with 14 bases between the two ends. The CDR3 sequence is CASNPGPPYNEQFF. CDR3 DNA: TGTGCCAGCAACCCGGGACCCCCGTACAATGAGCAGTTCTTC.

CDR3 in amino acids: CSAPTGGRETQYF. Here the CDR3 DNA reads TGCAGTGCCCCGACAGGGGGCAGGGAGACCCAGTACTTC. V usage is TRBV20-1 and J usage is TRBJ2-5; 10 bases line up with TRBD1. V trimming: 6 bases; J trimming: 5 bases; junction bases outside the gene matches: 6. CDR3 length equals 13 residues. CDR1 is DFQATT and CDR2 is SNEGSKA in the germline V gene (reference sequence).

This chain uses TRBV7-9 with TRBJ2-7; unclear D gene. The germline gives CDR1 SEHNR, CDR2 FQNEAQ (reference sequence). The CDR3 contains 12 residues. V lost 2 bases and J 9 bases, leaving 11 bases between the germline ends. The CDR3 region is CASSLNDGAQYF. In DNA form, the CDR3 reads TGTGCCAGCAGCTTAAATGATGGCGCGCAGTACTTC.

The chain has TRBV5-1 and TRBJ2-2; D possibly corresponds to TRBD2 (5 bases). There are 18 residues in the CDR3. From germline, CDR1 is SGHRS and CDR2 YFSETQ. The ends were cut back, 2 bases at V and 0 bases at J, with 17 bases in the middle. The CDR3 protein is CASSFYASYDTNTGELFF. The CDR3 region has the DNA TGCGCCAGCAGCTTTTATGCTAGCTATGACACGAACACCGGGGAGCTGTTTTTT.

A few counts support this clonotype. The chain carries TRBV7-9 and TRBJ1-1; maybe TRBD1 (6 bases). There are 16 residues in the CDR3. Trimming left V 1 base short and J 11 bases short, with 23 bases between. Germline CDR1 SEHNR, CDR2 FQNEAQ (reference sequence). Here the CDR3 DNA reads TGTGCCAGCAGCTTAGGGTCAGGGCAGGGGAGTAGCGAGGCTTTCTTT. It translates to CASSLGSGQGSSEAFF.

CDR3 region: CASSVSRTMNTEAFF. The DNA of the CDR3 is TGTGCCAGCAGCGTATCCCGGACTATGAACACTGAAGCTTTCTTT. V usage is TRBV9 and J usage is TRBJ1-1; D is unresolved. The CDR3 runs to 15 residues. The germline V gene encodes CDR1 SGDLS and CDR2 YYNGEE. V dropped 1 base and J dropped 0 bases, with 10 bases sitting between them.

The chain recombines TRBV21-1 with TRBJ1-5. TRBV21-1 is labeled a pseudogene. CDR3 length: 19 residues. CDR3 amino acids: CASSRKVGWRTQSNQPQHF. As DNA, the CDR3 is TGTGCCAGCAGCCGCAAAGTGGGGTGGAGGACGCAGAGCAATCAGCCCCAGCATTTT.

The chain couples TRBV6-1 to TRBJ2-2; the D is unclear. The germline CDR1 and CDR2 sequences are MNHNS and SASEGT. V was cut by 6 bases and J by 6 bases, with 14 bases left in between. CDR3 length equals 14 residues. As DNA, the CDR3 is TGTGCCAGCAGCCCCGAGGCCGAGCCCGGGGAGCTGTTTTTT. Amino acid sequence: CASSPEAEPGELFF.

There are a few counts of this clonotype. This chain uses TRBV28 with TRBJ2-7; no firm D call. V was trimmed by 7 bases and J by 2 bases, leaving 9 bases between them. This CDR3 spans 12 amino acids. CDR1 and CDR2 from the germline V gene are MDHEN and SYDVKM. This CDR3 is CASKVKTYEQYF. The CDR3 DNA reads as TGTGCCAGCAAGGTCAAAACCTACGAGCAGTACTTC.

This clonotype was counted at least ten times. The CDR3: CASSPFPGAGGELFF. The CDR3 nucleotides are TGTGCCAGCAGCCCATTTCCGGGAGCAGGCGGGGAGCTGTTTTTT. The chain carries TRBV7-9 and TRBJ2-2; possibly TRBD2 for D (6 bases). Trimming took 5 bases from V and 7 from J, leaving 17 bases between them. Per germline, CDR1 SEHNR and CDR2 FQNEAQ (reference sequence). The CDR3 has 15 amino acids.

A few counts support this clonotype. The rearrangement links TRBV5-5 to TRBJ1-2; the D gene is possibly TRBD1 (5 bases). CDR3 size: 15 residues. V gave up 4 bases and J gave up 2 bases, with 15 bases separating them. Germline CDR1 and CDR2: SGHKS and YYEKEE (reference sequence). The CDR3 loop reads CASSRTGTENYGYTF. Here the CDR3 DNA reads TGTGCCAGCAGCCGGACCGGGACGGAGAACTATGGCTACACCTTC.

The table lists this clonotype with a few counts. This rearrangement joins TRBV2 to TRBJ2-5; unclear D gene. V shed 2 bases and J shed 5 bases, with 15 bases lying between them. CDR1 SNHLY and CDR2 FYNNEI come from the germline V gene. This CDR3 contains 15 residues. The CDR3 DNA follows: TGTGCCAGCAGTGAAAGTGTCATAGGGTGGGAGACCCAGTACTTC. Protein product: CASSESVIGWETQYF.

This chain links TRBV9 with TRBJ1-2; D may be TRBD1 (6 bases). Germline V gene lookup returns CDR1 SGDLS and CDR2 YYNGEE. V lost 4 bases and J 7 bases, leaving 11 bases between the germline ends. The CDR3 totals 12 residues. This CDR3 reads CASSSGTFGYTF. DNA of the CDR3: TGTGCCAGCAGCTCAGGGACATTTGGCTACACCTTC.

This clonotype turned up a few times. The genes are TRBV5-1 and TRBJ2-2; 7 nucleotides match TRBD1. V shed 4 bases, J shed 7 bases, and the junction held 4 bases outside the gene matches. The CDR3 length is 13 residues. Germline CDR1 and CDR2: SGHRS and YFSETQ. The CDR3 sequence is CASSDRADGELFF. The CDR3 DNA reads TGCGCCAGCAGCGACAGGGCCGACGGGGAGCTGTTTTTT.